Shown below are 26 T cell receptor beta chains from a single sample sequenced in a study of blood T cell repertoires in COVID-19. Measured with immunoSEQ multiplex PCR; TCRdb has only the in-frame clones, and not every one. This table holds roughly 250,000 clones, approximately 89% found once. The sample taken for sequencing was PBMCs or T cells enriched from blood (not recorded which). These receptors all stem from a woman in her thirties or forties who had been exposed to COVID-19.

V gene TRBV6-5 combines with J gene TRBJ2-7; 7 bases fit TRBD1. The CDR3 has 12 amino acids. Unmatched junction bases numbered 4, after V lost 7 bases and J lost 4 bases. In germline, CDR1 is MNHEY, CDR2 SVGAGI. The CDR3 spells CASKGQTYEQYF. In DNA form, the CDR3 reads TGTGCCAGCAAGGGACAGACTTACGAGCAGTACTTC.

This clone was counted between two and nine times. This chain connects TRBV6-2 or TRBV6-3 to TRBJ2-7; TRBD1 matches 8 bases. The CDR3 loop spans 16 amino acids. The ends lost 4 bases at V and 4 bases at J; junction bases unmatched: 12. CDR1 MNHEY and CDR2 SVGEGT come from the germline V gene. The chain's CDR3 is CASSFLDRGRPYEQYF. The CDR3, as DNA: TGTGCCAGCAGTTTCCTTGACAGGGGAAGACCTTACGAGCAGTACTTC.

The V call is TRBV9, the J call TRBJ2-3; 9 nucleotides line up with TRBD1. The CDR3 runs 16 residues. After removal of 6 bases from V and 4 bases from J, the junction contained 12 bases not matched to a gene. Germline assignment: CDR1 SGDLS and CDR2 YYNGEE. DNA for the CDR3: TGTGCCAGCACCGACCCGGACAGGGGTTTTGCAGATACGCAGTATTTT. Its translation: CASTDPDRGFADTQYF.

The chain links TRBV29-1 to TRBJ2-1; 11 bases align to TRBD1. This CDR3 spans 13 amino acids. Per the germline V gene, CDR1 is SQVTM and CDR2 is ANQGSEA. Germline trimming cut 6 bases from V and 7 bases from J; bases unmatched to any gene: 5. The CDR3: CSVRDRGRNEQFF. Written as DNA, the CDR3 is TGCAGCGTCCGGGACAGGGGGAGAAATGAGCAGTTCTTC.

The V gene is TRBV19, the J gene TRBJ1-1; possibly TRBD1 for D (5 bases). The germline V gene has CDR1 LNHDA and CDR2 SQIVND (reference sequence). V lost 9 bases and J 6 bases, leaving 14 bases between the germline ends. The CDR3 has 12 amino acids. The CDR3 region has the DNA TGTGCCAGCTATAAGAGGGACTCTGAAGCTTTCTTT. This gives the protein CASYKRDSEAFF.

V and J are TRBV6-5 and TRBJ2-5, with 10 bases lining up with TRBD1. The CDR3 sequence is 15 residues long. V lost 6 bases to trimming and J lost 4 bases; unmatched junction nucleotides: 8. Germline-derived CDR1 and CDR2 are MNHEY and SVGAGI. The CDR3 region is CASSAAGTGAETQYF. The CDR3 coding sequence is TGTGCCAGCAGCGCAGCCGGGACAGGGGCAGAGACCCAGTACTTC.

This chain joins TRBV13 and TRBJ1-1; D remains ambiguous. The germline V gene has CDR1 PRHDT and CDR2 FYEKMQ (reference sequence). Trimming took off 5 bases at V and 6 bases at J, with 16 bases between the two ends. This CDR3 is built from 14 residues. CDR3 residues: CASSLPPQNPEAFF. The DNA of the CDR3 is TGTGCCAGCAGCCTACCACCCCAAAACCCTGAAGCTTTCTTT.

This chain joins TRBV7-8 and TRBJ1-5; TRBD1 matches at 8 bases. With 5 bases clipped from V and 5 bases from J, the junction kept 8 bases outside the gene matches. Looked up from germline, CDR1 is SGHVS and CDR2 is FQNEAQ. This CDR3 is 15 amino acids long. The CDR3 coding sequence is TGTGCCAGCAGCCCGAGGACAGGGAGGGATCAGCCCCAGCATTTT. Translating gives CASSPRTGRDQPQHF. The entire variable domain, with the rest obtained from reference TRBV7-8 and TRBJ1-5, is as follows: GAGVSQSPRYKVAKRGQDVALRCDPISGHVSLFWYQQALGQGPEFLTYFQNEAQLDKSGLPSDRFFAERPEGSVSTLKIQRTQQEDSAVYLCASSPRTGRDQPQHFGDGTRLSIL.

This clone was observed once. The chain combines TRBV11-3 with TRBJ1-6, with 9 bases that match TRBD1. The CDR3 covers 15 residues. Per germline, CDR1 SGHNT and CDR2 YENEEA. V trimming: 4 bases; J trimming: 7 bases; junction bases outside the gene matches: 5. For the CDR3, the DNA is TGTGCCAGCAGCTCCTCGACAGGGGGGAATTCACCCCTCCACTTT. As protein: CASSSSTGGNSPLHF.

The J gene is TRBJ1-2, the V gene TRBV3-1 (or the pseudogene TRBV3-2); D possibly corresponds to TRBD1 (5 bases). This CDR3 comprises 15 residues. V lost 0 bases and J 5 bases, leaving 13 bases between the germline ends. The germline V gene encodes CDR1 LGHDT and CDR2 YNNKEL (reference sequence). For the CDR3, the DNA is TGTGCCAGCAGCCAAGAGGCCAGTCGGACATATGGCTACACCTTC. Amino acid sequence: CASSQEASRTYGYTF.

As regards this clone: No DNA is shown, since the ends of the CDR3 on it are uncertain; the CDR3 is the one TCRdb lists. The rearrangement uses TRBV3-1 (or the pseudogene TRBV3-2) and TRBJ1-2; TRBD1 is taken as the D call from the table, unchecked against the DNA. The CDR3 is 16 amino acids in total, end residues counted. CDR1 and CDR2 (germline): LGHDT, YNNKEL (reference sequence). CDR3: CASSQEVGGQYFGYTF.

Of note for this clone: This sample also contains other DNA sequences that code for the same CDR3. V and J are TRBV11-3 and TRBJ2-1; 7 bases agree with TRBD1. Losses at the gene ends were 3 bases for V and 2 bases for J; bases not matched to a gene: 4. Germline lookup yields CDR1 SGHNT and CDR2 YENEEA. The CDR3 sequence is 15 residues long. The CDR3 coding sequence is TGTGCCAGCAGCTTTTCAGGGGGACCCTACAATGAGCAGTTCTTC. This sequence encodes CASSFSGGPYNEQFF.

This clone was detected once. The rearrangement joins TRBV7-3 to TRBJ2-6; 7 bases agree with TRBD2. Losses at the gene ends were 5 bases for V and 2 bases for J; bases not matched to a gene: 3. Germline V gives CDR1 SGHTA, CDR2 FQGTGA. The CDR3 is 15 amino acids. Written as DNA, the CDR3 is TGTGCCAGCAGCCGCCGGGGGGCTGGGGCCAACGTCCTGACTTTC. This gives the protein CASSRRGAGANVLTF.

This chain joins TRBV7-9 and TRBJ1-1; the D is unclear. Germline values: CDR1 SEHNR, CDR2 FQNEAQ (reference sequence). With 4 bases removed from V and 1 base from J, the gap between germline ends came to 7 bases. This CDR3 region has 13 residues. The chain's CDR3 is CASSSPGNTEAFF. The CDR3 nucleotides read TGTGCCAGCAGCTCCCCCGGGAACACTGAAGCTTTCTTT.

This clone was counted between two and nine times. The J gene is TRBJ1-2, the V gene TRBV27, with a possible D match to TRBD1 (6 bases). CDR1 MNHEY and CDR2 SMNVEV come from the germline V gene (reference sequence). There are 17 residues in the CDR3. V was trimmed by 3 bases and J by 4 bases, leaving 21 bases between them. The CDR3: CASSFRVAQGTFYGYTF. The CDR3 DNA follows: TGTGCCAGCAGTTTCAGGGTTGCACAGGGCACGTTCTATGGCTACACCTTC.

This clone was counted a single time. V usage is TRBV2 and J usage is TRBJ1-4, with 8 bases identical to TRBD1. The CDR3 is made up of 13 amino acids. J gave up 10 bases and V 8 bases, and 9 bases lay outside the gene matches. Germline V gives CDR1 SNHLY, CDR2 FYNNEI. Written as DNA, the CDR3 is TGTGCCAGCCAGGGGGCGCGGGGTAGAAAACTGTTTTTT. It specifies CASQGARGRKLFF.

On this clone: The junction does not match germline at one end; this may be a read error. The V gene is TRBV5-4, the J gene TRBJ1-1; maybe TRBD1 (5 bases). Germline V lookup: CDR1 SGHNT, CDR2 YYREEE (reference sequence). CDR3 length equals 13 residues. The CDR3 nucleotides read TGTGCCAGCAGCATCGGGGGGAACCCTGAAGCTTTCTTT. It specifies CASSIGGNPEAFF.

The V and J genes are TRBV5-6 and TRBJ1-4; 8 nucleotides line up with TRBD1. The J segment lost 6 bases and the V segment lost 7 bases, leaving 8 bases of the junction unmatched. CDR3 length: 14 amino acids. Germline-derived CDR1 and CDR2 are SGHDT and YYEEEE. In DNA, the CDR3 is TGTGCCAGCGGTTCAGGGGGCCACGATGAAAAACTGTTTTTT. Its protein product is CASGSGGHDEKLFF. The whole variable domain, filled in from reference TRBV5-6 and TRBJ1-4, reads DAGVTQSPTHLIKTRGQQVTLRCSPKSGHDTVSWYQQALGQGPQFIFQYYEEEERQRGNFPDRFSGHQFPNYSSELNVNALLLGDSALYLCASGSGGHDEKLFFGSGTQLSVL.

This sequence joins TRBV4-3 and TRBJ1-2; D is unresolved. The CDR3 totals 16 residues. V was cut by 5 bases and J by 1 base, with 17 bases left in between. The germline V gene has CDR1 LGHNA and CDR2 YSLEER. The CDR3 sequence is CASSSTETGVNYGYTF. The CDR3 DNA is TGCGCCAGCAGCTCTACCGAGACCGGGGTTAACTATGGCTACACCTTC.

Notes on this clone: The junction does not match germline at one end; this may be a read error. V gene TRBV5-1 combines with J gene TRBJ2-5, with a tentative D call TRBD2 (5 bases). The CDR3 is made up of 16 amino acids. CDR1 and CDR2 from the germline V gene are SGHRS and YFSETQ. CDR3 loop: CASSLEANPGQETQYF. The DNA of the CDR3 is TGTGCCAGCAGCTTGGAGGCAAACCCAGGCCAAGAGACCCAGTACTTC.

The chain employs TRBV11-2 and TRBJ2-7; no clear D gene. CDR1 is SGHAT, CDR2 FQNNGV, per germline. The germline V and J ends were trimmed by 1 base and 6 bases, with 10 bases remaining between them. The length of the CDR3 is 13 residues. CDR3 coding DNA: TGTGCCAGCAGCTTAGTGAGAATCGGCGAGCAGTACTTC. It codes for CASSLVRIGEQYF.

The chain has TRBV6-6 and TRBJ2-3, with TRBD2 matching 7 bases. Germline V lookup: CDR1 MNHNY, CDR2 SVGAGI (reference sequence). Unmatched junction bases numbered 3, after V lost 4 bases and J lost 5 bases. This CDR3 comprises 13 residues. The CDR3 protein is CASSFTGGDTQYF. The CDR3 DNA reads as TGTGCCAGCAGTTTTACGGGAGGAGATACGCAGTATTTT.

The chain combines TRBV7-8 with TRBJ1-3, with D uncertain. CDR3 length: 16 amino acids. The V gene's germline CDR1 is SGHVS and CDR2 FQNEAQ. Trimming took 1 base from V and 0 from J, leaving 10 bases between them. The DNA for the CDR3 is TGTGCCAGCAGCTTAGGTGCGGCGATCTCTGGAAACACCATATATTTT. Translation gives CASSLGAAISGNTIYF. The full variable domain, completed using reference TRBV7-8 and TRBJ1-3, is GAGVSQSPRYKVAKRGQDVALRCDPISGHVSLFWYQQALGQGPEFLTYFQNEAQLDKSGLPSDRFFAERPEGSVSTLKIQRTQQEDSAVYLCASSLGAAISGNTIYFGEGSWLTVV.

This clone has just a few counts. The rearrangement joins TRBV23-1 to TRBJ1-6, with 8 bases that match TRBD1. TRBV23-1 belongs to the ORF category, with a function that is uncertain. There are 15 residues in the CDR3. Trimming cost V 3 bases and J 3 bases; bases outside gene matches: 1. The CDR3 reads CASSQGQVYNSPLHF. DNA for the CDR3: TGCGCCAGCAGTCAGGGACAGGTCTATAATTCACCCCTCCACTTT.

The chain employs TRBV3-1 (or the pseudogene TRBV3-2) and TRBJ2-7; possibly TRBD2 for D (6 bases). Germline V CDR1 and CDR2: LGHDT, YNNKEL (reference sequence). V shed 2 bases and J shed 3 bases, with 17 bases lying between them. CDR3 length: 16 amino acids. The CDR3 here is CASSQLAGGPYYEQYF. DNA for the CDR3: TGTGCCAGCAGCCAATTAGCCGGGGGACCATACTACGAGCAGTACTTC.

This chain uses TRBV7-2 with TRBJ2-7, with 8 bases that match TRBD1. The CDR3 extends over 16 amino acids. CDR1 and CDR2 from the germline V gene are SGHTA and FQGNSA. V lost 5 bases and J lost 2; bases outside the gene matches: 11. In DNA, the CDR3 is TGTGCCAGCAGCGCTGCCCGGACAGGGAACACCTACGAGCAGTACTTC. Residues: CASSAARTGNTYEQYF.